The 3 T cell receptor beta chains given below trace back to one sample, sequenced in a study of monozygotic twins with cystic fibrosis. Here immunoSEQ multiplex PCR was the method, and the copy in TCRdb shows in-frame clones only, minus some. This table has some 31,000 clones, roughly 80% appearing once. The sequencing sample was made of blood. These receptors originate from a girl aged 2 to 10 with cystic fibrosis.

This chain uses TRBV6-5 with TRBJ1-5, with a possible D match to TRBD1 (5 bases). The CDR3 runs 13 residues. CDR1 and CDR2 from the germline V gene are MNHEY and SVGAGI. V was pared by 0 bases and J by 7 bases, with 7 bases between. CDR3 sequence (DNA): TGTGCCAGCAGTTACTCGACAGCCCAGCCCCAGCATTTT. Its translation is CASSYSTAQPQHF.

The chain combines TRBV28 with TRBJ2-3, with 8 bases fitting TRBD2. Germline CDR1 MDHEN, CDR2 SYDVKM. This CDR3 spans 14 amino acids. With V trimmed by 8 bases and J by 3 bases, 7 bases remained unmatched. For the CDR3, the DNA is TGTGCCAGCGGTGTGGGACTAGGTACAGATACGCAGTATTTT. It is translated as CASGVGLGTDTQYF.

The chain links TRBV11-2 to TRBJ1-1, with D perhaps matching TRBD1 (5 bases). Trimming took 2 bases from V and 0 from J, leaving 13 bases between them. Germline CDR1 is SGHAT and CDR2 is FQNNGV. The CDR3 consists of 16 residues. The CDR3 region has the DNA TGTGCCAGCAGCTTAAACGTAGGGGTTATGAACACTGAAGCTTTCTTT. Translated: CASSLNVGVMNTEAFF. Together with reference TRBV11-2 and TRBJ1-1, the CDR3 gives the full variable domain: EAGVAQSPRYKIIEKRQSVAFWCNPISGHATLYWYQQILGQGPKLLIQFQNNGVVDDSQLPKDRFSAERLKGVDSTLKIQPAKLEDSAVYLCASSLNVGVMNTEAFFGQGTRLTVV.